Presented here are 14 T cell receptor beta chains from one specimen sequenced in a study of T cell responses to AZD1222 COVID-19 vaccine. Profiling relied on immunoSEQ multiplex PCR, and the TCRdb table lists in-frame clones only, not all of them. The table includes roughly 69,000 clones, roughly 80% detected once. The sequencing used peripheral blood, collected 28 days after the second AZD1222 dose. The receptors stem from an adult who received the AZD1222 COVID-19 vaccine.

This chain joins TRBV3-1 (or the pseudogene TRBV3-2) and TRBJ2-4, with a weak D call TRBD2 (5 bases). The germline gives CDR1 LGHDT, CDR2 YNNKEL (reference sequence). The CDR3 is 14 residues long. V was clipped by 1 base and J by 9 bases, with 13 bases between them. CDR3 coding DNA: TGTGCCAGCAGCCAAGTTCGGGGAACGGGCATTCAGTACTTC. It yields the protein CASSQVRGTGIQYF.

V gene TRBV5-1 combines with J gene TRBJ1-1; possible D gene TRBD1, 5 bases. V gave up 4 bases and J gave up 9 bases, with 25 bases separating them. From germline, CDR1 is SGHRS and CDR2 YFSETQ. The CDR3 has 16 amino acids. CDR3 coding DNA: TGCGCCAGCAGCCCAATACTAGGCCGTCAGGGCTGGAAAGCTTTCTTT. Protein: CASSPILGRQGWKAFF.

The chain combines TRBV5-4 with TRBJ2-3; TRBD2 agrees at 9 bases. CDR1 and CDR2 (germline): SGHNT, YYREEE (reference sequence). The CDR3 extends over 15 amino acids. V was clipped by 6 bases and J by 6 bases; unmatched bases: 11. CDR3 sequence reads: CASKAGGPELDTQYF. DNA of the CDR3: TGTGCCAGCAAGGCGGGGGGGCCCGAGTTGGATACGCAGTATTTT.

CDR3 bases: TGTGCCAGCAGCTTAGTAAGGCTCACAGATACGCAGTATTTT. It encodes CASSLVRLTDTQYF. V usage is TRBV7-8 and J usage is TRBJ2-3; D uncertain. There are 14 residues in the CDR3. Germline lookup yields CDR1 SGHVS and CDR2 FQNEAQ. Trimming removed 1 base from V and 2 bases from J, with 7 bases in between.

CDR3 DNA: TGTGCCAGCAGTTTTGGGGATGAGCAGTTCTTC. It yields the protein CASSFGDEQFF. This chain joins TRBV28 and TRBJ2-1, with D unclear. CDR1 and CDR2 from the germline V gene are MDHEN and SYDVKM. The germline V and J ends were trimmed by 3 bases and 8 bases, with 5 bases remaining between them. The CDR3 runs 11 residues.

Only one count was recorded for this clone. The chain links TRBV5-1 to TRBJ1-1, with a possible D match to TRBD1 (5 bases). This CDR3 is 16 amino acids long. The germline CDR1 and CDR2 sequences are SGHRS and YFSETQ. Trimming pared 5 bases from V and 0 bases from J, leaving 17 bases between. CDR3 region: CASSVGLGAMNTEAFF. The CDR3 region has the DNA TGCGCCAGCAGTGTGGGTTTAGGGGCCATGAACACTGAAGCTTTCTTT.

This clone was counted only a few times. J is TRBJ1-1 and V is TRBV2; D gene unclear. V dropped 7 bases and J dropped 0 bases, with 9 bases sitting between them. The CDR3 runs to 13 residues. CDR1 and CDR2 (germline): SNHLY, FYNNEI. CDR3 amino acids: CASIISLNTEAFF. CDR3 DNA: TGTGCCAGCATTATCTCCTTGAACACTGAAGCTTTCTTT.

This clone has only a few counts. The V gene is TRBV2, the J gene TRBJ1-5, with a tentative D call TRBD1 (5 bases). The CDR3 runs to 13 residues. Germline CDR1 SNHLY, CDR2 FYNNEI. Deletions cut 11 bases from V and 0 bases from J, with 11 bases between. The CDR3 reads CAGSTVSNQPQHF. The CDR3 nucleotides read TGTGCCGGCTCGACAGTTAGCAATCAGCCCCAGCATTTT.

The chain joins TRBV4-3 to TRBJ2-1, with D hard to call. This CDR3 is built from 15 residues. V lost 1 base, J lost 3 bases, and 10 bases lay in between. Germline assignment: CDR1 LGHNA and CDR2 YSLEER. CDR3 amino acids: CASSQVGNNYNEQFF. The CDR3 DNA follows: TGCGCCAGCAGCCAAGTTGGAAACAACTACAATGAGCAGTTCTTC.

V is TRBV4-3 and J is TRBJ2-1; TRBD1 agrees at 7 bases. CDR1 is LGHNA, CDR2 YSLEER, per germline. The V segment lost 4 bases and the J segment 5 bases; nucleotides outside the gene matches: 11. The length of the CDR3 is 16 residues. CDR3 coding DNA: TGCGCCAGCAGCCCTTACCCCGGGACAGCGGACAATGAGCAGTTCTTC. It specifies CASSPYPGTADNEQFF.

This clone occurred a few times. The chain combines TRBV7-2 with TRBJ1-5; the D is unclear. Trimming cost V 0 bases and J 6 bases, with 15 bases left between them. The length of the CDR3 is 16 residues. CDR1 is SGHTA, CDR2 FQGNSA, per germline. The CDR3, as DNA: TGTGCCAGCAGCTTAGCGGGTGCGGCAGTGGGTCAGCCCCAGCATTTT. This translates into CASSLAGAAVGQPQHF.

The chain has TRBV30 and TRBJ1-2; D ambiguous. The V end lost 0 bases, the J end lost 8 bases, and 13 bases lay between the germline ends. Looked up from germline, CDR1 is GTSNPN and CDR2 is SVGIG (reference sequence). The CDR3 contains 13 residues. CDR3 coding DNA: TGTGCCTGGAGTGTACAGCCGGTGGAAGGCTACACCTTC. It encodes CAWSVQPVEGYTF.

J is TRBJ1-6 and V is TRBV19; D gene unclear. The CDR3 length is 16 residues. Germline values: CDR1 LNHDA, CDR2 SQIVND (reference sequence). V lost 8 bases and J lost 6, with 20 bases in between. The CDR3 is CASASWLQRGNSPLHF. CDR3 sequence (DNA): TGTGCCAGTGCCTCCTGGTTACAGAGAGGTAATTCACCCCTCCACTTT.

The V call is TRBV19, the J call TRBJ1-4; possibly TRBD1 for D (5 bases). This CDR3 has 15 amino acids. Between the trimmed V and J ends, which lost 8 bases and 0 bases, there was a span of 13 bases. The germline V gene encodes CDR1 LNHDA and CDR2 SQIVND (reference sequence). In DNA, the CDR3 is TGTGCCAGTCGGGACCAGCGGGCAACTAATGAAAAACTGTTTTTT. Translation gives CASRDQRATNEKLFF.